This TCR beta chain emerged from a study of blood T cell repertoires in COVID-19. Study details: Spain, Italy and the United States supplied samples that represented acute and convalescent COVID-19. T cells, B-cell-depleted T cells, or PBMCs supplied cDNA or gDNA.

As handled by the study authors: Amplifying reference gene primers gave estimates of nucleated cell counts. The table came from immunoSEQ multiplex PCR; TCRdb's copy has only in-frame clones and leaves some out. The DNA was the basis for D and trimming; V, J and clone size are from that table. The sample contains 200,000 to 250,000 clones, roughly 80% of which appear only once. J lost 10 bases, V lost 6 bases, and 17 bases had no gene match. The CDR3 totals 15 residues. Germline CDR1 reads LNHDA; CDR2 reads SQIVND (reference sequence). This chain links TRBV19 with TRBJ1-2; 7 nucleotides match TRBD1. Source material: peripheral blood. This receptor was identified in a man aged 30 to 45 with active or convalescent COVID-19. The CDR3 DNA sequence: TGTGCCAGTAGAGCTAGAGGTGGGACAGCCCGGACCTACACCTTC. Amino acids: CASRARGGTARTYTF.